A single sample is the source of the 13 T cell receptor beta chains below, sequenced in a study of blood T cell repertoires in COVID-19. Assay: immunoSEQ multiplex PCR; the TCRdb copy retains only in-frame clones and omits some. The sample consists of roughly 110,000 clones, 65% to 85% of them appearing once. Material: peripheral blood. Source of these receptors: a man aged 50 to 60 with acute or convalescent COVID-19.

This clone has only a few counts. The chain has TRBV4-1 and TRBJ2-3; D is possibly TRBD1 (6 bases). The CDR3 is 16 residues long. The germline gives CDR1 MGHRA, CDR2 YSYEKL. Between the trimmed V and J ends, which lost 0 bases and 0 bases, there was a span of 10 bases. This chain's CDR3 is CASSQEGTLSTDTQYF. In DNA form, the CDR3 reads TGCGCCAGCAGCCAAGAAGGGACACTTAGCACAGATACGCAGTATTTT.

V gene TRBV5-1 combines with J gene TRBJ2-2; TRBD2 is a possible D gene (6 bases). The CDR3 contains 14 residues. Trimming took off 5 bases at V and 6 bases at J, with 14 bases between the two ends. Germline V gene sequence: CDR1 SGHRS, CDR2 YFSETQ. CDR3 sequence (DNA): TGCGCCAGCAGTTTCCAGTCTAGCGCCGGGGAGCTGTTTTTT. Amino acids: CASSFQSSAGELFF.

CDR3: CASSQDIVAGEGWELFF. CDR3 DNA sequence: TGTGCCAGCAGCCAAGATATAGTGGCAGGGGAGGGATGGGAGCTGTTTTTT. V is TRBV4-2 and J is TRBJ2-2; D is perhaps TRBD2 (7 bases). Germline V CDR1 and CDR2: LGHNA, YNFKEQ. There are 17 residues in the CDR3. V lost 0 bases and J lost 9, with 20 bases in between.

The J gene is TRBJ2-1, the V gene TRBV11-2, with 9 bases lining up with TRBD2. J was trimmed by 2 bases and V by 0 bases; bases with no gene match: 5. The CDR3 is 17 amino acids. The germline CDR1 and CDR2 sequences are SGHAT and FQNNGV. CDR3 region: CASSLDRAGGTYNEQFF. CDR3 DNA sequence: TGTGCCAGCAGCTTAGATCGAGCGGGGGGAACCTACAATGAGCAGTTCTTC.

V is TRBV19 and J is TRBJ1-4; 8 bases are a match to TRBD1. The CDR3 covers 15 residues. V shed 4 bases, J shed 10 bases, and the junction held 11 bases outside the gene matches. Per germline, CDR1 LNHDA and CDR2 SQIVND (reference sequence). The CDR3 is CASSKPGQEFGKLFF. As DNA, the CDR3 is TGTGCCAGTAGTAAACCGGGACAGGAATTTGGAAAACTGTTTTTT. Using reference TRBV19 and TRBJ1-4 for the parts outside the CDR3, the full variable domain is DGGITQSPKYLFRKEGQNVTLSCEQNLNHDAMYWYRQDPGQGLRLIYYSQIVNDFQKGDIAEGYSVSREKKESFPLTVTSAQKNPTAFYLCASSKPGQEFGKLFFGSGTQLSVL.

This clone was seen a handful of times. The chain couples TRBV4-1 to TRBJ1-2; a weak D match, TRBD1 (5 bases). CDR1 is MGHRA and CDR2 is YSYEKL in the germline V gene. The CDR3 is 15 residues long. The germline V and J ends were trimmed by 2 bases and 2 bases, with 12 bases remaining between them. In nucleotides, the CDR3 is TGCGCCAGCAGCCAACCCCTCGGGGGGAACTATGGCTACACCTTC. This codes for CASSQPLGGNYGYTF.

J is TRBJ2-1 and V is TRBV6-2 or TRBV6-3; a weak D match, TRBD2 (6 bases). With 4 bases removed from V and 1 base from J, the gap between germline ends came to 14 bases. In germline, CDR1 is MNHEY, CDR2 SVGEGT. The CDR3 loop spans 16 amino acids. CDR3 sequence reads: CASSFFGGESYNEQFF. CDR3 DNA: TGTGCCAGCAGTTTTTTTGGCGGGGAATCCTACAATGAGCAGTTCTTC.

The sample holds one count of this clone. This chain links TRBV15 with TRBJ1-4; tentative D call: TRBD1 (6 bases). The CDR3 is 14 residues long. Germline-derived CDR1 and CDR2 are LNHNV and YYDKDF (reference sequence). V lost 7 bases and J lost 8, with 17 bases in between. The CDR3 is CATKIQWGQEKLFF. The CDR3 DNA follows: TGTGCCACCAAGATTCAGTGGGGGCAGGAAAAACTGTTTTTT.

The chain recombines TRBV5-6 with TRBJ1-1, with 8 bases lining up with TRBD1. Looked up from germline, CDR1 is SGHDT and CDR2 is YYEEEE. The CDR3 has 14 residues. V gave up 2 bases and J gave up 5 bases; unmatched junction bases: 5. The CDR3 bases are TGTGCCAGCAGCTTCGGCAGGGGGCGGACTGAAGCTTTCTTT. It yields the protein CASSFGRGRTEAFF.

This clone was seen only once. The chain recombines TRBV2 with TRBJ2-3; the D is unclear. The V end lost 8 bases, the J end lost 2 bases, and 11 bases lay between the germline ends. The CDR3 runs 13 residues. The germline V gene encodes CDR1 SNHLY and CDR2 FYNNEI. This CDR3 reads CASEPTPTDTQYF. The CDR3 DNA sequence: TGTGCCAGCGAGCCCACCCCCACAGATACGCAGTATTTT.

This clone showed up just a few times. J is TRBJ1-2 and V is TRBV11-2, with D possibly TRBD1 on 5 matching bases. Trimming pared 5 bases from V and 2 bases from J, leaving 9 bases between. This CDR3 contains 13 residues. Germline V gene sequence: CDR1 SGHAT, CDR2 FQNNGV. The CDR3 DNA follows: TGTGCCAGCAGCGTGGGGCTAAACTATGGCTACACCTTC. This codes for CASSVGLNYGYTF.

This chain connects TRBV6-6 to TRBJ1-2; the D gene is possibly TRBD1 (5 bases). CDR1 is MNHNY and CDR2 is SVGAGI in the germline V gene (reference sequence). The CDR3 covers 16 residues. Trimming left V 2 bases short and J 8 bases short, with 21 bases between. CDR3 DNA sequence: TGTGCCAGCAGTTACGCCGCCGGGACTGGGGCGGGGGGCTACACCTTC. This encodes CASSYAAGTGAGGYTF.

This sequence joins TRBV9 and TRBJ1-2; D not resolved. The V gene lost 4 bases and the J gene lost 2 bases, with 9 bases spanning the gap. The length of the CDR3 is 13 residues. Germline values: CDR1 SGDLS, CDR2 YYNGEE. CDR3 DNA sequence: TGTGCCAGCAGCCTTTCCCAGAACTATGGCTACACCTTC. This encodes CASSLSQNYGYTF.